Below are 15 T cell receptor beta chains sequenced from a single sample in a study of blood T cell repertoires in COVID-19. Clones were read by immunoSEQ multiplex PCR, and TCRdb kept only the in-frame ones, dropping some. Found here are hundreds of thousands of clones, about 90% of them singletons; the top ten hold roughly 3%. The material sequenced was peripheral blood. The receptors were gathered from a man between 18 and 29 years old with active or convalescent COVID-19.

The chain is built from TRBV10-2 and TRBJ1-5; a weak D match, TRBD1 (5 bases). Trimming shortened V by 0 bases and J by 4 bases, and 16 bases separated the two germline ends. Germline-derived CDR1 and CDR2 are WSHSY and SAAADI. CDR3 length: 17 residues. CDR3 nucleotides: TGCGCCAGCAGTGAGTCGTTCTATGGGGGGTTGAATCAGCCCCAGCATTTT. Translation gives CASSESFYGGLNQPQHF.

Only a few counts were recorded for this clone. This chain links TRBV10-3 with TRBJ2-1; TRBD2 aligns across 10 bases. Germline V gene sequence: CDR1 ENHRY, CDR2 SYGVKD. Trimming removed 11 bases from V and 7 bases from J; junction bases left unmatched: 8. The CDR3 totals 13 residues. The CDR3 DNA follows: TGTGCCGTCCAGCGGGGGGGCAGGAATGAGCAGTTCTTC. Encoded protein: CAVQRGGRNEQFF.

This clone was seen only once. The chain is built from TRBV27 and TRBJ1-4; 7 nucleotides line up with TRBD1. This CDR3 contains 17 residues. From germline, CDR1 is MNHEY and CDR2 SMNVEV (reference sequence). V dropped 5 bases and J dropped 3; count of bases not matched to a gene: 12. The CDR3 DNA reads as TGTGCCAGCAGTCCGTCTTTCGTGGACAGGCCTAATGAAAAACTGTTTTTT. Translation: CASSPSFVDRPNEKLFF.

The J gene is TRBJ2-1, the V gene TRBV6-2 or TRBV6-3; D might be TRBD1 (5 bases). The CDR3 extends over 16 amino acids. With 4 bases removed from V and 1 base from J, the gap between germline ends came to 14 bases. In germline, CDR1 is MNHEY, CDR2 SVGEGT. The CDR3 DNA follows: TGTGCCAGCAGTTCCCTTAAGGGGCGGTCCTACAATGAGCAGTTCTTC. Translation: CASSSLKGRSYNEQFF.

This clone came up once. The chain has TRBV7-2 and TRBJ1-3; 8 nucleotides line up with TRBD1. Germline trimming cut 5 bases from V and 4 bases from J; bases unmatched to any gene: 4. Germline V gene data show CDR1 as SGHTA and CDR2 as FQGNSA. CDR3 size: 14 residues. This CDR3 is CASSLDRAGNTIYF. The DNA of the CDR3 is TGTGCCAGCAGCCTGGACAGGGCCGGAAACACCATATATTTT.

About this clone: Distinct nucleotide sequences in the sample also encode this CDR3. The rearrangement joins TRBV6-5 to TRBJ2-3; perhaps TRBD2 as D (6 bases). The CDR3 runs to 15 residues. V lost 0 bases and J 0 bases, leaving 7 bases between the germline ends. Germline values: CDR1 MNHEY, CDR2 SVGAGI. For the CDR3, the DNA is TGTGCCAGCAGTTACTCAGGGACTAGCACAGATACGCAGTATTTT. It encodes CASSYSGTSTDTQYF.

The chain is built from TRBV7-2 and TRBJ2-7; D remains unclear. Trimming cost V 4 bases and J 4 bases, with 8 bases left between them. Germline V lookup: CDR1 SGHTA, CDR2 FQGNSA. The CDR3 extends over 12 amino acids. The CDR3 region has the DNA TGTGCCAGCAGCTCAGAATTGTACGAGCAGTACTTC. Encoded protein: CASSSELYEQYF.

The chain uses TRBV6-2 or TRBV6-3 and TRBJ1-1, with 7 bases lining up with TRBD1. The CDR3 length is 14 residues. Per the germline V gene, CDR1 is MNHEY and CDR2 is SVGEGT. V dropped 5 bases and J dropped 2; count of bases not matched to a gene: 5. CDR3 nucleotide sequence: TGTGCCAGCAGTCGGGACAGCCTAAACACTGAAGCTTTCTTT. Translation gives CASSRDSLNTEAFF.

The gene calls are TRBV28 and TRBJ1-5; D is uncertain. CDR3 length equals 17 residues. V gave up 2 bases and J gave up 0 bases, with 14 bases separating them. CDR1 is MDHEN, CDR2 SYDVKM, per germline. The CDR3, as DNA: TGTGCCAGCAGTTTAGGAACGGGGTACTATAGCAATCAGCCCCAGCATTTT. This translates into CASSLGTGYYSNQPQHF.

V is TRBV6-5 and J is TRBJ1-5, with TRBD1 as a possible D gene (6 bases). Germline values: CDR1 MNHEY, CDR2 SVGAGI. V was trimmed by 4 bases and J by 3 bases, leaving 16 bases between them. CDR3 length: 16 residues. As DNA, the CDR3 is TGTGCCAGCAGTTCCACCCCGGACAGCCCCAATCAGCCCCAGCATTTT. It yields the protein CASSSTPDSPNQPQHF.

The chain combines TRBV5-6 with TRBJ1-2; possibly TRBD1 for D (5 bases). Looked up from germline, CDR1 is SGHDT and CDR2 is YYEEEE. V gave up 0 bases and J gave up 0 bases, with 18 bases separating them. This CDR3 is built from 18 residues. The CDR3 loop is CASSLVRAGTTSNYGYTF. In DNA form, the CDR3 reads TGTGCCAGCAGCTTGGTTAGGGCAGGGACTACCTCTAACTATGGCTACACCTTC. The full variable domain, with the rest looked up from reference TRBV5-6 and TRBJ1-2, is DAGVTQSPTHLIKTRGQQVTLRCSPKSGHDTVSWYQQALGQGPQFIFQYYEEEERQRGNFPDRFSGHQFPNYSSELNVNALLLGDSALYLCASSLVRAGTTSNYGYTFGSGTRLTVV.

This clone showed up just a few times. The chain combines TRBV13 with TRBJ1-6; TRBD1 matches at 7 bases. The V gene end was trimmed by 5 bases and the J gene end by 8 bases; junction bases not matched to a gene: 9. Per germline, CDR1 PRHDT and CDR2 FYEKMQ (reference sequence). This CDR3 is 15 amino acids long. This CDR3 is CASSRGDSRHSPLHF. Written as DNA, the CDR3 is TGTGCCAGCAGCCGAGGGGACAGTAGACATTCACCCCTCCACTTT.

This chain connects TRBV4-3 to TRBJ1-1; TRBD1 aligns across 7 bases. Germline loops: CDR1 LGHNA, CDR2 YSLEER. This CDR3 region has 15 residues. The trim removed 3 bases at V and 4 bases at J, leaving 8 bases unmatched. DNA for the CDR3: TGCGCCAGCAGCCAGAAAAACAGGGGTGGCACTGAAGCTTTCTTT. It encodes CASSQKNRGGTEAFF.

CDR3 in DNA: TGTGCCAGCAGCGCCCTAGCGGGAGTAGGGTACAATGAGCAGTTCTTC. It specifies CASSALAGVGYNEQFF. The V call is TRBV9, the J call TRBJ2-1; TRBD2 aligns across 10 bases. CDR3 size: 16 residues. CDR1 is SGDLS, CDR2 YYNGEE, per germline. V was pared by 3 bases and J by 4 bases, with 7 bases of the junction left unmatched.

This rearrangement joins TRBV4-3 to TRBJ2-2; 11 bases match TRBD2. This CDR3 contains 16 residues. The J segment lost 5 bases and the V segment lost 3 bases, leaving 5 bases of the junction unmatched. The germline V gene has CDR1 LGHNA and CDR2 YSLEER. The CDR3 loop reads CASSQRGLAETGELFF. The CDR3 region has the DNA TGCGCCAGCAGCCAGAGGGGACTAGCGGAAACCGGGGAGCTGTTTTTT.